These T cell receptor beta chains were read from a single sample in a study of T cells in Graves' hyperthyroidism and ophthalmopathy. MiXCR was run by TCRdb on the multiplex PCR reads, yielding one entry per CDR3 protein. The sample consists of some 400,000 distinct CDR3 sequences, around 14% of them appearing once. Source material: blood. The receptors come from a woman aged 55-70 years with Graves' hyperthyroidism. The CDR3 runs from the conserved cysteine through the conserved F or W. A D gene is named only where the DNA matches it firmly. The size of a clone is reported for some rows only, either as once, few or many, or as a class for expanded clones.

TRBJ2-1,-,TRBV6-1,TRBD2,CASRPGLAGEQFF,TGTGCCAGCAGACCCGGACTAGCGGGAGAGCAGTTCTTC
TRBJ2-3,few,TRBV5-6,TRBD2,CASSSLGLAADTQYF,TGTGCCAGCAGCTCCCTGGGACTAGCAGCAGATACGCAGTATTTT
TRBJ2-5,many,TRBV28,TRBD1,CASSLALGQGQETQYF,TGTGCCAGCAGTTTAGCGTTGGGACAGGGACAAGAGACCCAGTACTTC
TRBJ2-5,many,TRBV11-3,-,CASSLDVMGLETQYF,TGTGCCAGCAGCTTAGATGTCATGGGCCTGGAGACCCAGTACTTC
TRBJ1-3,-,TRBV10-2,-,CASSESPGSGNTIYF,TGCGCCAGCAGTGAGTCACCAGGGTCTGGAAACACCATATATTTT
TRBJ1-2,-,TRBV20-1,-,CSAPGQSFYGYTF,TGCAGTGCCCCCGGACAGTCCTTCTATGGCTACACCTTC
TRBJ2-1,many,TRBV29-1,TRBD2,CSVGTSGRSYNEQFF,TGCAGCGTGGGGACTAGCGGGCGTTCCTACAATGAGCAGTTCTTC
TRBJ2-2,many,TRBV2,-,CASSDGYGELFF,TGTGCCAGCAGTGACGGGTACGGGGAGCTGTTTTTT
TRBJ1-2,few,TRBV20-1,-,CSARVTGLRLGYGYTF,TGCAGTGCTAGAGTTACGGGACTTAGGCTGGGCTATGGCTACACCTTC
TRBJ2-2,many,TRBV7-3,-,CASSLMGPANTGELFF,TGTGCCAGCAGCTTAATGGGTCCTGCGAACACCGGGGAGCTGTTTTTT
TRBJ2-6,-,TRBV11-2,-,CASSVQQYFSGANVLTF,TGTGCCAGCAGCGTACAACAGTACTTCTCTGGGGCCAACGTCCTGACTTTC